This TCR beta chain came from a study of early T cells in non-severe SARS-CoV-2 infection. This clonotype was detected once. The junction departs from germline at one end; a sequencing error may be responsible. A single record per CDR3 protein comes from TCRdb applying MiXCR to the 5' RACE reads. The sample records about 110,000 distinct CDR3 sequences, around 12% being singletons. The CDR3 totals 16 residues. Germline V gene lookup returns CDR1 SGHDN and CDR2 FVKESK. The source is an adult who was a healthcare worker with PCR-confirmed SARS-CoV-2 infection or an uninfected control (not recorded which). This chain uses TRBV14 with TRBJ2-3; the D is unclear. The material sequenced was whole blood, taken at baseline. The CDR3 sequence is CASSQRHFLSTDTLYF. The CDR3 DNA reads TGTGCCAGCAGCCAACGGCATTTCTTAAGCACAGATACGCTGTATTTT. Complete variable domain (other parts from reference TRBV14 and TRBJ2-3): EAGVTQFPSHSVIEKGQTVTLRCDPISGHDNLYWYRRVMGKEIKFLLHFVKESKQDESGMPNNRFLAERTGGTYSTLKVQPAELEDSGVYFCASSQRHFLSTDTLYFGPGTRLTVL.